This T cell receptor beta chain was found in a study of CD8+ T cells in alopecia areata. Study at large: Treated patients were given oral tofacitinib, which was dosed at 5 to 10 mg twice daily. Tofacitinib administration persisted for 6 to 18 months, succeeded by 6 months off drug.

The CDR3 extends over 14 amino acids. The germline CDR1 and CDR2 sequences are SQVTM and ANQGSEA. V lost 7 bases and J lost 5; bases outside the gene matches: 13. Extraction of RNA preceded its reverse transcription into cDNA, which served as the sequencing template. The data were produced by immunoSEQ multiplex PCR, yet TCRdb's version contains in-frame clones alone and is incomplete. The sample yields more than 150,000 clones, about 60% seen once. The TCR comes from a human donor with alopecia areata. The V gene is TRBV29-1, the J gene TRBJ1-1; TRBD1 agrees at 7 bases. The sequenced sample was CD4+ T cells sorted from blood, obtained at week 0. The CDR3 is CSGGAGRGTTEAFF. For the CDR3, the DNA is TGCAGCGGCGGCGCCGGCAGGGGGACGACTGAAGCTTTCTTT.